The T cell receptor (beta chain) under discussion was sequenced for a study of blood T cell repertoires in COVID-19. Germline CDR1 reads MDHEN; CDR2 reads SYDVKM. This CDR3 contains 15 residues. V lost 2 bases and J lost 4, with 13 bases in between. Sequencing was performed with immunoSEQ multiplex PCR; in TCRdb, only in-frame clones are kept and a portion is missing. The sample contains 90,000 to 150,000 clones, roughly nine tenths of which appear only once. The specimen was peripheral blood. The sequence came from a man aged 65-85 years who had recovered from COVID-19. The chain couples TRBV28 to TRBJ2-3, with D possibly matching TRBD2 (5 bases). CDR3 sequence (DNA): TGTGCCAGCAGTTTAAAAGCCCTAGCTTCAGATACGCAGTATTTT. Encoded protein: CASSLKALASDTQYF.